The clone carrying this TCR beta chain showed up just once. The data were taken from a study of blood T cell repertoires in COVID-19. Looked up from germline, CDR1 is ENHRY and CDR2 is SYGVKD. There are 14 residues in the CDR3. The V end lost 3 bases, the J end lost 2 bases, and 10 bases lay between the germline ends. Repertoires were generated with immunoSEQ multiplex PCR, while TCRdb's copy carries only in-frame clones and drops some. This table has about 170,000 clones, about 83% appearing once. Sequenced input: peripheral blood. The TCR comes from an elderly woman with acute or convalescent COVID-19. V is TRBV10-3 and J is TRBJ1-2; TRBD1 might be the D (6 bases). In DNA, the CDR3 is TGTGCCATCAGTGAAGGGACACCAAACTATGGCTACACCTTC. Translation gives CAISEGTPNYGYTF.